The sequence of this T cell receptor (beta chain) was determined in a study of PD-1 blockade in mismatch repair-deficient tumors. In the study overall: Enrolled about 2012-2016, patients had progressing, pretreated mismatch repair-deficient cancers of over nine types. Study-level findings and limits: Rapid post-treatment expansion, then contraction, generally preceding radiologic response, marked tumor-resident clones.

Of note for this clone: Its antigen is still unknown. Other DNA sequences in this sample translate to the same CDR3.

Every patient had mismatch repair deficiency by PCR or immunohistochemistry. The TCR-sequenced patients were three responders to pembrolizumab. Assay: immunoSEQ multiplex PCR; the TCRdb copy retains only in-frame clones and omits some. The sample consists of more than 85,000 clones, about four fifths of them appearing once. The TCR was taken from an adult with mismatch repair-deficient cancer. Source: peripheral blood, taken roughly 35 weeks after starting pembrolizumab.

The CDR3 DNA reads TGTGCCAGCAGTGTTTCGGGCTACCAAGAGACCCAGTACTTC. It specifies CASSVSGYQETQYF. V is TRBV9 and J is TRBJ2-5; D unresolved. V was trimmed by 5 bases and J by 0 bases, leaving 11 bases between them. This CDR3 region has 14 residues. CDR1 is SGDLS and CDR2 is YYNGEE in the germline V gene.